This record covers a single T cell receptor beta chain. Antigen: not known. Profiled with immunoSEQ multiplex PCR; TCRdb holds only in-frame clones, not every one. This repertoire shows about 19,000 clones, around 90% found once; its top ten account for 50%. Germline-derived CDR1 and CDR2 are LGHNA and YSLEER. V was shortened by 0 bases and J by 5 bases, with 18 bases between the two germline ends. This CDR3 contains 17 residues. These data are taken from a study of OX40 agonist ivuxolimab in advanced cancers. The study's findings and limits: Clones of CD4+ and CD8+ blood T cells grew by week 6 at doses of 0.1 to 3.0 mg/kg. In CD8+ T cells, expanded clones were on average more numerous than in CD4+. What antigens the expanded peripheral T cells recognized was never established.

Patients had blood sampled at baseline and again on cycle 4 day 1 and cycle 7 day 1. The chain carries TRBV4-3 and TRBJ2-3; D might be TRBD1 (7 bases). This clonotype was obtained from an adult with an advanced solid tumor such as melanoma, head and neck, liver or kidney cancer. The sample consisted of CD4+ or CD8+ T cells sorted from blood, taken in a trial of the OX40 agonist ivuxolimab. DNA of the CDR3: TGCGCCAGCAGCCAAGATCGAGGCAGGGGGAGGTTAGATACGCAGTATTTT. Protein sequence: CASSQDRGRGRLDTQYF.